Shown below are 19 T cell receptor beta chains from a single sample sequenced in a study of molecular identifiers for immune sequencing clone quantification. Via MiXCR, TCRdb re-called the PCR reads, giving one row per CDR3 protein. The sample has fewer than 350,000 distinct CDR3 sequences; roughly 23% are singletons. Source material: naive CD8+ T cells from blood, with Jurkat cell RNA spiked in. Indicated subset: FACS-sorted CD8+CD4-CCR7+CD45RA+ naive T cells. The receptors were gathered from a human donor in good health. Some libraries in this study had Jurkat cell RNA spiked in.

The chain links TRBV30 to TRBJ1-4; possible D gene TRBD1, 5 bases. Per the germline V gene, CDR1 is GTSNPN and CDR2 is SVGIG (reference sequence). The germline V and J ends were trimmed by 3 bases and 4 bases, with 9 bases remaining between them. The CDR3 length is 13 residues. CDR3 sequence (DNA): TGTGCCTGGAGACAGGACTTTAATGAAAAACTGTTTTTT. It specifies CAWRQDFNEKLFF.

This clonotype was seen ten or more times. The gene calls are TRBV27 and TRBJ2-7, with 7 bases aligning to TRBD1. There are 12 residues in the CDR3. Losses at the gene ends were 6 bases for V and 5 bases for J; bases not matched to a gene: 4. CDR1 is MNHEY, CDR2 SMNVEV, per germline (reference sequence). In nucleotides, the CDR3 is TGTGCCAGCAGACAGGGGTTTGACGAGCAGTACTTC. It specifies CASRQGFDEQYF.

J is TRBJ2-3 and V is TRBV9; weak D call: TRBD2 (7 bases). Trimming cost V 4 bases and J 3 bases, with 15 bases left between them. Germline V gives CDR1 SGDLS, CDR2 YYNGEE. The CDR3 totals 15 residues. The CDR3: CASSFAGARTDTQYF. The DNA of the CDR3 is TGTGCCAGCAGCTTCGCGGGGGCGCGGACAGATACGCAGTATTTT.

The chain links TRBV7-9 to TRBJ2-7; D gene ambiguous. The V gene's germline CDR1 is SEHNR and CDR2 FQNEAQ (reference sequence). The CDR3 is 15 residues long. The V end lost 5 bases, the J end lost 5 bases, and 19 bases lay between the germline ends. Here the CDR3 DNA reads TGTGCCAGCAGCCCTCAAGGGTCCTCCCTTGACGAGCAGTACTTC. Amino acids: CASSPQGSSLDEQYF. Full variable domain (rest looked up from reference TRBV7-9 and TRBJ2-7): DTGVSQNPRHKITKRGQNVTFRCDPISEHNRLYWYRQTLGQGPEFLTYFQNEAQLEKSRLLSDRFSAERPKGSFSTLEIQRTEQGDSAMYLCASSPQGSSLDEQYFGPGTRLTVT.

This clonotype was seen more than once but under ten times. The rearrangement links TRBV7-9 to TRBJ2-7; TRBD1 matches at 7 bases. The CDR3 spans 14 residues. The germline CDR1 and CDR2 sequences are SEHNR and FQNEAQ (reference sequence). V lost 1 base, J lost 5 bases, and 5 bases stayed unmatched. The CDR3 DNA reads TGTGCCAGCAGCTTAGGCCCCAGGGGGAACGAGCAGTACTTC. It codes for CASSLGPRGNEQYF. The variable domain in full, completed from reference TRBV7-9 and TRBJ2-7, reads DTGVSQNPRHKITKRGQNVTFRCDPISEHNRLYWYRQTLGQGPEFLTYFQNEAQLEKSRLLSDRFSAERPKGSFSTLEIQRTEQGDSAMYLCASSLGPRGNEQYFGPGTRLTVT.

The J gene is TRBJ1-3, the V gene TRBV7-6; TRBD1 is a possible D gene (5 bases). From germline, CDR1 is SGHVS and CDR2 FNYEAQ. V lost 1 base to trimming and J lost 2 bases, with 12 bases between them. The CDR3 has 16 amino acids. The CDR3 coding sequence is TGTGCCAGCAGCTTAGAGGCTTGGGGGACTGGAAACACCATATATTTT. Protein sequence: CASSLEAWGTGNTIYF.

This clonotype was seen a few times. This chain links TRBV30 with TRBJ1-1; a possible D gene is TRBD1 (6 bases). Between the trimmed V and J ends, which lost 3 bases and 2 bases, there was a span of 10 bases. Germline loops: CDR1 GTSNPN, CDR2 SVGIG (reference sequence). There are 13 residues in the CDR3. For the CDR3, the DNA is TGTGCCTGGAGACCAGGGGTTAACACTGAAGCTTTCTTT. Translation: CAWRPGVNTEAFF.

V and J are TRBV28 and TRBJ2-7, with 10 positions matching TRBD1. CDR3 size: 16 residues. Germline values: CDR1 MDHEN, CDR2 SYDVKM. J was trimmed by 2 bases and V by 6 bases; bases with no gene match: 10. The CDR3 is CASSQPPDRGAYEQYF. The DNA of the CDR3 is TGTGCCAGCAGCCAGCCCCCGGACAGGGGGGCCTACGAGCAGTACTTC.

This chain connects TRBV29-1 to TRBJ2-3; weak D call: TRBD2 (5 bases). This CDR3 has 12 residues. From germline, CDR1 is SQVTM and CDR2 ANQGSEA. Trimming cost V 5 bases and J 9 bases, with 15 bases left between them. The CDR3 protein is CSVKLSRGTQYF. As DNA, the CDR3 is TGCAGCGTTAAGTTGAGTCGGGGAACGCAGTATTTT.

V gene TRBV20-1 combines with J gene TRBJ2-2; unclear D gene. The germline V gene encodes CDR1 DFQATT and CDR2 SNEGSKA (reference sequence). Trimming took off 0 bases at V and 5 bases at J, with 16 bases between the two ends. The CDR3 length is 16 residues. CDR3 bases: TGCAGTGCTAGAGATCCGGTTAAGTCCAGGACCGGGGAGCTGTTTTTT. Its protein is CSARDPVKSRTGELFF.

The table lists this clonotype with many counts. V is TRBV6-5 and J is TRBJ2-7; 9 nucleotides agree with TRBD2. The V gene end was trimmed by 0 bases and the J gene end by 2 bases; junction bases not matched to a gene: 5. CDR1 and CDR2 from the germline V gene are MNHEY and SVGAGI. The CDR3 length is 16 residues. Here the CDR3 DNA reads TGTGCCAGCAGTTACTCGATGGGACTAGCTGCCTACGAGCAGTACTTC. Translating it yields CASSYSMGLAAYEQYF.

As regards this clonotype: A much larger clonotype is one base distant, so this may be a read error. The gene calls are TRBV27 and TRBJ1-5; possible D gene TRBD1, 6 bases. Germline V gene lookup returns CDR1 MNHEY and CDR2 SMNVEV (reference sequence). The CDR3 covers 15 residues. CDR3 protein: CASSPLGGSNQPQRF. As DNA, the CDR3 is TGTGCCAGCAGCCCTCTAGGGGGTTCCAATCAGCCCCAGCGTTTT.

This rearrangement joins TRBV28 to TRBJ2-7; tentative D call: TRBD2 (6 bases). Germline CDR1 and CDR2: MDHEN and SYDVKM. The V gene lost 3 bases and the J gene lost 6 bases, with 21 bases spanning the gap. The CDR3 is 16 residues long. The CDR3 is CASSFWLTENGGEQYF. CDR3 DNA: TGTGCCAGCAGTTTCTGGCTGACAGAAAACGGGGGCGAGCAGTACTTC.

The CDR3 DNA reads as TGCAGTGCTGGCGAAGGACTAAAAACCTACGAGCAGTACTTC. Translation gives CSAGEGLKTYEQYF. V and J are TRBV20-1 and TRBJ2-7; a possible D gene is TRBD2 (6 bases). V lost 5 bases, J lost 2 bases, and 16 bases lay in between. This CDR3 comprises 14 residues. Germline loops: CDR1 DFQATT, CDR2 SNEGSKA (reference sequence).

With respect to this clonotype: One end of the junction is discordant with germline, which a read error may explain. The V gene is TRBV12-5, the J gene TRBJ2-7; no definite D call. Germline-derived CDR1 and CDR2 are LGHNT and FRNRAP. The CDR3 loop spans 12 amino acids. CDR3 region: CASGLVRYGQYF. In nucleotides, the CDR3 is TGTGCTAGTGGTTTGGTAAGGTACGGGCAGTACTTC. Drawing the rest from reference TRBV12-5 and TRBJ2-7, the complete variable domain is DARVTQTPRHKVTEMGQEVTMRCQPILGHNTVFWYRQTMMQGLELLAYFRNRAPLDDSGMPKDRFSAEMPDATLATLKIQPSEPRDSAVYFCASGLVRYGQYFGPGTRLTVT.

As DNA, the CDR3 is TGCGCCAGCTCGGAGGACACCTACACAGATACGCAGCATTTT. Residues: CASSEDTYTDTQHF. The gene calls are TRBV5-1 and TRBJ2-3, with D maybe TRBD1 (5 bases). TRBJ1-5 matches the DNA end more closely, so the J call is doubtful. Germline V gene sequence: CDR1 SGHRS, CDR2 YFSETQ. This CDR3 is 14 amino acids long.

The J gene is TRBJ2-7, the V gene TRBV28; tentatively, D is TRBD2 (6 bases). Trimming pared 2 bases from V and 2 bases from J, leaving 13 bases between. The CDR3 length is 15 residues. CDR1 is MDHEN, CDR2 SYDVKM, per germline. The DNA of the CDR3 is TGTGCCAGCAGTTTAGGAGGGACGGCTGCCTACGAGCAGTACTTC. Its translation: CASSLGGTAAYEQYF.

The CDR3 nucleotides are TGCGCCAGCAGCCAAGAGGGACAGACCACAGATACGCAGTATTTT. Amino acid sequence: CASSQEGQTTDTQYF. The rearrangement links TRBV4-1 to TRBJ2-3; 7 bases are shared with TRBD1. The V gene end was trimmed by 0 bases and the J gene end by 2 bases; junction bases not matched to a gene: 2. Germline assignment: CDR1 MGHRA and CDR2 YSYEKL. The CDR3 runs 15 residues.

As regards this clonotype: Likely a read error: the CDR3 ends without its conserved phenylalanine or tryptophan. The CDR3 nucleotides are TGTGCCAGCAGCTTTAATATAGGGCCGTCCTACAGGCCAACTAATGAAAAACTGTTTTCT. Protein sequence: CASSFNIGPSYRPTNEKLFS. The genes are TRBV5-3 and TRBJ1-4; perhaps TRBD1 as D (5 bases). TRBV5-3 is known as an ORF, though its function is uncertain. CDR3 length equals 20 residues.